This T cell receptor (beta chain) was recorded in a study of shared clonotypes between healthy human individuals. Overall study context: The study enrolled two women and three men aged 18 to 49.

The material for each subset, its genomic DNA, was split evenly across several immunoSEQ plates. Only in-frame clones appear in the TCRdb table, and some are missing; sequencing was by immunoSEQ multiplex PCR. The sample lists hundreds of thousands of clones; about 76% were seen once. Donors were healthy HIV-negative adults without recently reported acute infections or vaccinations. Donors were Caucasian adults residing in Nashville, Tennessee, USA. With V trimmed by 6 bases and J by 5 bases, 11 bases remained unmatched. Germline V CDR1 and CDR2: SGHRS, YFSETQ. The CDR3 runs to 15 residues. The receptor comes from a woman aged 40 to 50 in good health. Some clones in this sample may be carry-over from other donors' samples. V and J are TRBV5-1 and TRBJ2-5; 9 bases line up with TRBD1. The sample taken for sequencing was PBMCs. CDR3 in amino acids: CASNSEQGARETQYF. CDR3 sequence (DNA): TGCGCCAGCAATAGTGAACAGGGGGCCAGGGAGACCCAGTACTTC.